Listed here is a single TCR beta chain. This sample stems from a study of sequential checkpoint blockade in melanoma. Treatment specified: randomized to nivolumab then ipilimumab (arm A) or the reverse (arm B). PBMC sorting kept live CD3+CD8+ cells without CD19 or CD56. Sequencing was performed with immunoSEQ multiplex PCR; in TCRdb, only in-frame clones are kept and a portion is missing. The sample has under 25,000 clones, around 80% seen once. Germline V gives CDR1 SGHRS, CDR2 YFSETQ. V was trimmed by 0 bases and J by 0 bases, leaving 12 bases between them. The CDR3 totals 16 residues. This clonotype was sampled from a human donor with melanoma. This rearrangement joins TRBV5-1 to TRBJ2-5, with a possible D match to TRBD1 (5 bases). Source: CD8+ T cells sorted from blood (inferred from file names), taken from a patient given nivolumab and ipilimumab in sequence. In DNA, the CDR3 is TGCGCCAGCAGCTTGGGGCGACAGAAGAACCAAGAGACCCAGTACTTC. It is translated as CASSLGRQKNQETQYF. Using reference TRBV5-1 and TRBJ2-5 for the parts outside the CDR3, the full variable domain is KAGVTQTPRYLIKTRGQQVTLSCSPISGHRSVSWYQQTPGQGLQFLFEYFSETQRNKGNFPGRFSGRQFSNSRSEMNVSTLELGDSALYLCASSLGRQKNQETQYFGPGTRLLVL.